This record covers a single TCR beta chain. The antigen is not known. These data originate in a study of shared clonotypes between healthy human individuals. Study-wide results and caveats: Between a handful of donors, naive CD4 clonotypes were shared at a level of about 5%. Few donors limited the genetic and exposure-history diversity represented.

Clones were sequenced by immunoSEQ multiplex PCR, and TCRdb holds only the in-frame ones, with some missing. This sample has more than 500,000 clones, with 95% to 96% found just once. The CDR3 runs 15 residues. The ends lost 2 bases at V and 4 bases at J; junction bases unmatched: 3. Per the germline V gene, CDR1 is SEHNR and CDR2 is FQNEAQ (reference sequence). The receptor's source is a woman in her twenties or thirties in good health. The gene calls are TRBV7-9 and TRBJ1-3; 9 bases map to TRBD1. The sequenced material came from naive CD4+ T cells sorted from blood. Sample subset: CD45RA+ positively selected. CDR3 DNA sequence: TGTGCCAGCAGCTTACAGGACAGGGGCGGAAACACCATATATTTT. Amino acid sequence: CASSLQDRGGNTIYF.